This T cell receptor (beta chain) derives from a study of OX40 agonist ivuxolimab in advanced cancers. Background on the study: Ivuxolimab, which patients received intravenously every 2 weeks, was dosed at 0.01 to 10 mg/kg.

Trimming took off 2 bases at V and 3 bases at J, with 11 bases between the two ends. Per the germline V gene, CDR1 is MGHDK and CDR2 is SYGVNS. This CDR3 has 14 residues. Sequenced by immunoSEQ multiplex PCR; TCRdb stores in-frame clones only, minus some. This table holds about 40,000 clones, 70% to 90% found once. The TCR comes from an adult with an advanced solid tumor such as melanoma, head and neck, liver or kidney cancer. Sequenced material: CD4+ or CD8+ T cells sorted from blood, taken in a trial of the OX40 agonist ivuxolimab. The gene calls are TRBV25-1 and TRBJ2-7; the D gene is possibly TRBD1 (6 bases). The DNA of the CDR3 is TGTGCCAGCAGTGAAAACAGGGTACTCTACGAGCAGTACTTC. It yields the protein CASSENRVLYEQYF.